These T cell receptor beta chains were read from a single sample in a study of technical replicates of blood from a handful of donors. The table came from immunoSEQ multiplex PCR; TCRdb's copy has only in-frame clones and leaves some out. The sample includes around 57,000 clones, approximately 97% seen only once; the top ten take approximately 0.18%. The sample taken for sequencing was T cells isolated from PBMCs. The receptors shown here come from a human donor in good health. The CDR3 runs from the conserved cysteine through the conserved F or W. Each record gives: D gene, clone size, J gene, V gene, CDR3 protein, CDR3 DNA. D genes are given only for firm matches. Only some rows state a clone size, as once, few, many or a class for expanded clones.

>TRBD1|NA|TRBJ1-2|TRBV2
CASVRDRGYGYTF
TGTGCCAGCGTGAGGGACAGGGGTTATGGCTACACCTTC
>NA|NA|TRBJ1-4|TRBV25-1
CASRGTEWEKLFF
TGTGCCAGCAGGGGGACTGAGTGGGAAAAACTGTTTTTT
>NA|NA|TRBJ2-7|TRBV7-8
CASSPALRDMGRYEQYF
TGTGCCAGCAGCCCTGCCCTCCGGGACATGGGTCGCTACGAGCAGTACTTC
>NA|NA|TRBJ1-2|TRBV7-9
CASSPGENYGYTF
TGTGCCAGCAGCCCAGGGGAGAACTATGGCTACACCTTC
>NA|once|TRBJ1-2|TRBV28
CASRSGTNYGYTF
TGTGCCAGCAGGTCGGGGACTAACTATGGCTACACCTTC
>TRBD1|NA|TRBJ1-3|TRBV5-1
CASSLFGTGGGSRSPGNTIYF
TGCGCCAGCAGCTTGTTTGGGACAGGGGGGGGGTCCCGAAGTCCCGGAAACACCATATATTTT
>TRBD1|NA|TRBJ1-6|TRBV5-4
CASGQGRGSPLHF
TGTGCCAGCGGACAGGGAAGGGGTTCACCCCTCCACTTT
>NA|NA|TRBJ2-4|TRBV2
CASKGEGKNIQYF
TGTGCCAGCAAGGGGGAGGGCAAAAACATTCAGTACTTC
>NA|NA|TRBJ1-1|TRBV6-1
CASSLTDMNTEAFF
TGTGCCAGCAGCCTGACAGACATGAACACTGAAGCTTTCTTT
>TRBD2|NA|TRBJ2-3|TRBV7-3
CASSPIGGGSTDTQYF
TGTGCCAGCAGCCCCATCGGGGGGGGTAGCACAGATACGCAGTATTTT
>TRBD2|NA|TRBJ2-7|TRBV7-2
CASSSQSELAGRYEQYF
TGTGCCAGCAGCTCCCAGAGTGAACTAGCGGGCAGATACGAGCAGTACTTC
>TRBD2|NA|TRBJ2-7|TRBV27
CASSLTSGIVEQYF
TGTGCCAGCAGTTTAACTAGCGGGATTGTGGAGCAGTACTTC
>NA|NA|TRBJ2-7|TRBV28
CASSHARLDSSYEQYF
TGTGCCAGCAGTCACGCGAGATTAGACTCAAGCTACGAGCAGTACTTC
>NA|NA|TRBJ1-1|TRBV28
CASSLHREVGTEAFF
TGTGCCAGCAGTTTACACAGGGAAGTAGGCACTGAAGCTTTCTTT
>TRBD2|NA|TRBJ2-4|TRBV7-8
CASSPLSGGPAKNIQYF
TGTGCCAGCAGCCCCCTCAGCGGGGGACCAGCCAAAAACATTCAGTACTTC
>TRBD1|NA|TRBJ1-1|TRBV5-1
CASSLGLQTGTLLMNTEAFF
TGCGCCAGCAGCTTGGGACTTCAGACAGGGACCTTATTAATGAACACTGAAGCTTTCTTT
>NA|NA|TRBJ1-1|TRBV15
CATSRAGVNTEAFF
TGTGCCACCAGCAGGGCGGGAGTGAACACTGAAGCTTTCTTT
>NA|few|TRBJ1-1|TRBV2
CASSQEALNTEAFF
TGTGCCAGCAGTCAGGAGGCACTGAACACTGAAGCTTTCTTT
>NA|NA|TRBJ2-1|TRBV14
CASSQGTQFYNEQFF
TGTGCCAGCAGCCAAGGCACACAGTTCTACAATGAGCAGTTCTTC
>NA|NA|TRBJ2-7|TRBV27
CASSLGTGDREQYF
TGTGCCAGCAGTTTAGGGACGGGGGATCGCGAGCAGTACTTC
>TRBD1|NA|TRBJ1-4|TRBV11-3
CASSPIYTGTGNEKLFF
TGTGCCAGCAGCCCTATCTACACCGGGACAGGGAATGAAAAACTGTTTTTT
>NA|NA|TRBJ2-1|TRBV18
CASSRSGLSGNEQFF
TGTGCCAGCTCACGATCGGGACTTTCCGGCAATGAGCAGTTCTTC
>NA|NA|TRBJ2-1|TRBV2
CASSEFSGNEQFF
TGTGCCAGCAGTGAATTTTCAGGGAATGAGCAGTTCTTC
>TRBD1|NA|TRBJ2-3|TRBV5-1
CASSLDNRGSTDTQYF
TGCGCCAGCAGCTTGGATAACAGGGGAAGCACAGATACGCAGTATTTT
>NA|NA|TRBJ2-7|TRBV2
CASSGVAFHEQYF
TGTGCCAGCAGTGGAGTTGCGTTCCACGAGCAGTACTTC
>NA|once|TRBJ1-4|TRBV2
CASSESGNEKLFF
TGTGCCAGCAGTGAATCGGGGAATGAAAAACTGTTTTTT
>NA|NA|TRBJ1-5|TRBV5-6
CASSLRSQPQHF
TGTGCCAGCAGTTTAAGGAGTCAGCCCCAGCATTTT
>TRBD1|NA|TRBJ1-6|TRBV30
CAWSRTQTGGTNSPLHF
TGTGCCTGGAGCAGAACCCAGACAGGGGGCACTAATTCACCCCTCCACTTT
>NA|NA|TRBJ1-2|TRBV29-1
CSVERETPGYTF
TGCAGCGTTGAACGGGAAACCCCTGGCTACACCTTC
>NA|NA|TRBJ2-7|TRBV6-5
CASSSLTGTEQYF
TGTGCCAGCAGCTCCCTAACAGGGACCGAGCAGTACTTC
>NA|NA|TRBJ2-7|TRBV20-1
CSASDSGEQYF
TGCAGTGCCAGCGACAGTGGCGAGCAGTACTTC
>TRBD1|NA|TRBJ2-1|TRBV11-2
CASSLGQNNEQFF
TGTGCCAGCAGCTTGGGACAGAACAATGAGCAGTTCTTC
>TRBD1|NA|TRBJ1-2|TRBV5-5
CASSSQGNGYTF
TGTGCCAGCAGCTCACAGGGGAATGGCTACACCTTC
>NA|NA|TRBJ2-5|TRBV4-1
CASSLRLGTAETQYF
TGCGCCAGCAGCCTTCGACTGGGGACTGCGGAGACCCAGTACTTC
>NA|NA|TRBJ2-2|TRBV7-2
CASSPQVGGELFF
TGTGCCAGCAGCCCCCAGGTGGGCGGGGAGCTGTTTTTT
>NA|NA|TRBJ2-2|TRBV28
CATESGNTGELFF
TGTGCCACTGAATCAGGGAACACCGGGGAGCTGTTTTTT
>TRBD1|NA|TRBJ1-1|TRBV5-1
CASSMGQSNTEAFF
TGCGCCAGCAGCATGGGACAGTCTAACACTGAAGCTTTCTTT
>NA|NA|TRBJ2-5|TRBV28
CASREPGLPKEETQYF
TGTGCCAGCAGAGAACCGGGACTCCCTAAAGAAGAGACCCAGTACTTC
>NA|NA|TRBJ2-5|TRBV7-2
CASSLMGPGKTQYF
TGTGCCAGCAGCTTAATGGGCCCGGGGAAGACCCAGTACTTC
>TRBD1|NA|TRBJ1-5|TRBV4-2
CASSQEEGGRNQPQHF
TGTGCCAGCAGCCAAGAAGAAGGGGGCCGCAATCAGCCCCAGCATTTT
>TRBD1|NA|TRBJ2-1|TRBV2
CASSAGQATYNEQFF
TGTGCCAGCAGTGCGGGACAGGCAACCTACAATGAGCAGTTCTTC
>TRBD2|NA|TRBJ2-2|TRBV11-3
CASSLEGLAVTGELFF
TGTGCCAGCAGCTTAGAAGGGCTAGCGGTCACCGGGGAGCTGTTTTTT
>TRBD1|NA|TRBJ1-1|TRBV11-2
CASTRTGDYTEAFF
TGTGCCAGCACCAGGACAGGGGATTACACTGAAGCTTTCTTT
>NA|NA|TRBJ2-7|TRBV19
CATAVGSSSYEQYF
TGTGCCACCGCGGTCGGGTCAAGCTCCTACGAGCAGTACTTC
>NA|NA|TRBJ2-7|TRBV6-5
CASSYSKGGYEQYF
TGTGCCAGCAGTTACTCGAAAGGGGGATACGAGCAGTACTTC
>NA|NA|TRBJ1-1|TRBV5-1
CASSFSGLNTEAFF
TGCGCCAGCAGCTTCTCCGGGTTGAACACTGAAGCTTTCTTT